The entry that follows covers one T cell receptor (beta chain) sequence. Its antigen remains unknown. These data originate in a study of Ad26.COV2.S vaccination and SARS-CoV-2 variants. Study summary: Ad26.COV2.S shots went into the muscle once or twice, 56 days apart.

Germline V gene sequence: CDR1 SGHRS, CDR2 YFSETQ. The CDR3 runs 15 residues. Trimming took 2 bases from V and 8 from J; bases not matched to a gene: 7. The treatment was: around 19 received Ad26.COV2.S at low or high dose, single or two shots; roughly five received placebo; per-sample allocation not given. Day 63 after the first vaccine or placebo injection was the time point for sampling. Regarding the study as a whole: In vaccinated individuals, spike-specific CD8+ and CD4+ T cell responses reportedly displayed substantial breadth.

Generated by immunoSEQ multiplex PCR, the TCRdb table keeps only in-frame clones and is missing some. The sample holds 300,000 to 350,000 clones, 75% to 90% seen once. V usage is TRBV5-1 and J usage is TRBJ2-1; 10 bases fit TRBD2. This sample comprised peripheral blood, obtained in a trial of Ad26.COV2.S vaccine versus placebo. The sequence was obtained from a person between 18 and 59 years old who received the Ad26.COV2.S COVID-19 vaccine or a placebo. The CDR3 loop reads CASSFTASGSYEQFF. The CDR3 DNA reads TGCGCCAGCAGCTTTACGGCTAGCGGGAGCTATGAGCAGTTCTTC.